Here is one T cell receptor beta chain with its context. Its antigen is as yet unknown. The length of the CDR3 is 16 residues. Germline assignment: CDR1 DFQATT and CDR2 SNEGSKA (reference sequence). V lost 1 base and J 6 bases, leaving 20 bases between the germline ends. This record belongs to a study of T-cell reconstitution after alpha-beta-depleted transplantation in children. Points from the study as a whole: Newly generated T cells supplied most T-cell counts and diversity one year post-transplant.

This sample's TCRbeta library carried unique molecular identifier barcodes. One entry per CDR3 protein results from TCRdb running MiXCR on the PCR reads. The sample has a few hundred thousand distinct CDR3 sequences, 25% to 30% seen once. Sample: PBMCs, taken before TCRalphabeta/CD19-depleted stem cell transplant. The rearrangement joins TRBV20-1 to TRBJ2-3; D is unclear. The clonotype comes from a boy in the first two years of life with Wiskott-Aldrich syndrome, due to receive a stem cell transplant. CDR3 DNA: TGCAGTGCTAGAGGATCATTTCAGGTCAACCCGGATACGCAGTATTTT. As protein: CSARGSFQVNPDTQYF.